This note documents a single T cell receptor (beta chain) sequence. The antigen is undetermined. The record originates from a study of graft-versus-host responses after intestinal transplantation. As for the study in general: Every recipient had anti-thymocyte globulin induction and approximately 3 years of tacrolimus plus steroids.

The data were produced by immunoSEQ multiplex PCR, yet TCRdb's version contains in-frame clones alone and is incomplete. The sample yields 90,000 to 95,000 clones, 80% to 95% seen once. V lost 2 bases and J 5 bases, leaving 9 bases between the germline ends. Germline CDR1 and CDR2: LNHDA and SQIVND (reference sequence). This CDR3 has 13 amino acids. Sequencing was performed on unstimulated CD8+ T cells sorted from spleen or lymph node cells, taken before intestinal transplant. The genes are TRBV19 and TRBJ1-2; tentatively, D is TRBD1 (6 bases). The receptor's source is a human donor who received an intestinal transplant. CDR3 residues: CASSIITGYGYTF. The CDR3 coding sequence is TGTGCCAGTAGTATAATAACAGGGTATGGCTACACCTTC.